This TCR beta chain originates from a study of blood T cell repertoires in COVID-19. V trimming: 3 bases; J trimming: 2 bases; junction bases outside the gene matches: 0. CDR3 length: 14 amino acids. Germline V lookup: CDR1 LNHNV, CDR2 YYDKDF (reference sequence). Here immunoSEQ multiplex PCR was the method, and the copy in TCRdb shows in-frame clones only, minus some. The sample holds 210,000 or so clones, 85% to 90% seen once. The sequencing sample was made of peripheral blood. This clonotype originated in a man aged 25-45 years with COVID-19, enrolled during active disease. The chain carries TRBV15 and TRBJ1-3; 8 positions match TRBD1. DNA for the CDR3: TGTGCCACCAGCAGGGACAGGGCTGGAAACACCATATATTTT. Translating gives CATSRDRAGNTIYF.